This T cell receptor (beta chain) is drawn from a study of PD-1 blockade in classical Hodgkin lymphoma. Study-wide results and caveats: Diversity similar to that of newly diagnosed patients was seen at baseline in complete responders.

Relapse was seen in all patients after autologous stem cell transplantation, and brentuximab vedotin exposure was variable. Investigators obtained CD8+ T cells from thawed PBMCs by magnetic negative selection. The germline gives CDR1 MNHEY, CDR2 SMNVEV (reference sequence). CDR3 length: 16 residues. The V gene lost 7 bases and the J gene lost 4 bases, with 23 bases spanning the gap. Comment on this clone: Its antigen remains unidentified.

Sequencing was performed with immunoSEQ multiplex PCR; in TCRdb, only in-frame clones are kept and a portion is missing. The data hold almost 3,000 clones, with around 63% observed a single time. This sequence originates from a human donor with classical Hodgkin lymphoma. The sample was CD8+ T cells from blood, taken at baseline. The V call is TRBV27, the J call TRBJ2-7; a possible D gene is TRBD2 (5 bases). The DNA of the CDR3 is TGTGCCAGCACTTCGGGGATGGCAGCTGCCCCGTACGAGCAGTACTTC. Its translation: CASTSGMAAAPYEQYF.